Following are 32 T cell receptor beta chains from one sample sequenced in a study of shared clonotypes between healthy human individuals. Profiled with immunoSEQ multiplex PCR; TCRdb holds only in-frame clones, not every one. The data show some 1.4 million clones, approximately 97% seen once. Specimen: naive CD4+ T cells sorted from blood. Subset described: CD45RA+ positively selected. The receptors here all came from a man aged 25 to 40 in good health.

V usage is TRBV5-1 and J usage is TRBJ2-7; 10 bases are shared with TRBD2. V was clipped by 3 bases and J by 5 bases; unmatched bases: 8. The CDR3 is 15 residues long. Germline CDR1 and CDR2: SGHRS and YFSETQ. CDR3 in amino acids: CASSWLGLASDEQYF. The CDR3, as DNA: TGCGCCAGCAGCTGGTTGGGACTAGCGTCAGACGAGCAGTACTTC.

The rearrangement uses TRBV27 and TRBJ1-4; 9 bases match TRBD1. Per germline, CDR1 MNHEY and CDR2 SMNVEV (reference sequence). The ends lost 3 bases at V and 6 bases at J; junction bases unmatched: 11. This CDR3 spans 17 amino acids. The CDR3 here is CASSLDGRTGGDEKLFF. As DNA, the CDR3 is TGTGCCAGCAGTTTGGATGGTCGAACAGGGGGCGATGAAAAACTGTTTTTT. Drawing the rest from reference TRBV27 and TRBJ1-4, the complete variable domain is EAQVTQNPRYLITVTGKKLTVTCSQNMNHEYMSWYRQDPGLGLRQIYYSMNVEVTDKGDVPEGYKVSRKEKRNFPLILESPSPNQTSLYFCASSLDGRTGGDEKLFFGSGTQLSVL.

The chain employs TRBV28 and TRBJ2-3; 11 nucleotides align to TRBD2. Germline V gene lookup returns CDR1 MDHEN and CDR2 SYDVKM. J gave up 5 bases and V 6 bases, and 7 bases lay outside the gene matches. There are 15 residues in the CDR3. The CDR3 DNA reads TGTGCCAGCAGCCGACTAGCGGGAAAGGAAGATACGCAGTATTTT. Protein: CASSRLAGKEDTQYF.

V usage is TRBV6-1 and J usage is TRBJ1-2; TRBD1 might be the D (6 bases). This CDR3 is 13 amino acids long. Germline V CDR1 and CDR2: MNHNS, SASEGT. The V end was cut by 7 bases, the J end by 3 bases, with 12 bases between. CDR3 DNA sequence: TGTGCCAGCAAACGGACAGAGTACTATGGCTACACCTTC. Its protein is CASKRTEYYGYTF.

V and J are TRBV27 and TRBJ1-5; TRBD1 is a possible D gene (5 bases). Per the germline V gene, CDR1 is MNHEY and CDR2 is SMNVEV (reference sequence). The CDR3 is made up of 17 amino acids. V was clipped by 3 bases and J by 6 bases, with 21 bases between them. The DNA of the CDR3 is TGTGCCAGCAGTTTGGCTCCGGTCCAGGGCCTACTTCAGCCCCAGCATTTT. This encodes CASSLAPVQGLLQPQHF.

The V gene is TRBV15, the J gene TRBJ1-5, with 9 nucleotides matching TRBD1. Per germline, CDR1 LNHNV and CDR2 YYDKDF (reference sequence). V lost 3 bases to trimming and J lost 7 bases; unmatched junction nucleotides: 16. The CDR3 sequence is 18 residues long. CDR3 DNA sequence: TGTGCCACCAGCAGTTGGGTCACAGGGGGCAGAGTCAGCCAGCCCCAGCATTTT. Its protein product is CATSSWVTGGRVSQPQHF.

This chain links TRBV2 with TRBJ1-2; no clear D. V shed 3 bases and J shed 7 bases, with 15 bases lying between them. CDR1 is SNHLY and CDR2 is FYNNEI in the germline V gene. There are 14 residues in the CDR3. This CDR3 is CASSDRESFGGYTF. The CDR3 DNA follows: TGTGCCAGCAGTGATCGCGAGAGTTTCGGTGGCTACACCTTC. Together with reference TRBV2 and TRBJ1-2, the CDR3 gives the full variable domain: EPEVTQTPSHQVTQMGQEVILRCVPISNHLYFYWYRQILGQKVEFLVSFYNNEISEKSEIFDDQFSVERPDGSNFTLKIRSTKLEDSAMYFCASSDRESFGGYTFGSGTRLTVV.

This chain uses TRBV11-1 with TRBJ2-1; the D gene is possibly TRBD2 (5 bases). The V gene lost 4 bases and the J gene lost 0 bases, with 13 bases spanning the gap. Germline CDR1 SGHAT, CDR2 FQDESV (reference sequence). The CDR3 spans 16 residues. The CDR3 loop reads CASSSSVRVSYNEQFF. The CDR3 coding sequence is TGTGCCAGCAGCTCTAGTGTGCGGGTCTCCTACAATGAGCAGTTCTTC. Using reference TRBV11-1 and TRBJ2-1 for the parts outside the CDR3, the full variable domain is EAEVAQSPRYKITEKSQAVAFWCDPISGHATLYWYRQILGQGPELLVQFQDESVVDDSQLPKDRFSAERLKGVDSTLKIQPAELGDSAMYLCASSSSVRVSYNEQFFGPGTRLTVL.

As to this clone: At one end, the junction sequence differs from germline, possibly due to a read error. The chain links TRBV29-1 to TRBJ1-2; 7 bases fit TRBD1. The germline CDR1 and CDR2 sequences are SQVTM and ANQGSEA. This CDR3 spans 12 amino acids. The CDR3 region has the DNA TGCAGCGTGGGAAGCGATGGGACAGCCAGCAATTTC. It codes for CSVGSDGTASNF.

The rearrangement joins TRBV28 to TRBJ1-5; 7 nucleotides line up with TRBD1. Per the germline V gene, CDR1 is MDHEN and CDR2 is SYDVKM. The CDR3 length is 16 residues. Losses at the gene ends were 5 bases for V and 2 bases for J; bases not matched to a gene: 9. As DNA, the CDR3 is TGTGCCAGCAGTAGCAGGGGACAGCTAGGCAATCAGCCCCAGCATTTT. Residues: CASSSRGQLGNQPQHF.

The chain couples TRBV2 to TRBJ2-7; the D gene could be TRBD1 or TRBD2 (5 bases each). V dropped 4 bases and J dropped 0 bases, with 7 bases sitting between them. In germline, CDR1 is SNHLY, CDR2 FYNNEI. CDR3 length equals 13 residues. DNA of the CDR3: TGTGCCAGCAGTGGGGACCACTCCTACGAGCAGTACTTC. Translated, it gives CASSGDHSYEQYF.

The chain links TRBV15 to TRBJ2-3; the D gene could be TRBD1 or TRBD2 (5 bases each). The CDR3 totals 16 residues. Germline-derived CDR1 and CDR2 are LNHNV and YYDKDF (reference sequence). Trimming took off 5 bases at V and 3 bases at J, with 18 bases between the two ends. The CDR3 region has the DNA TGTGCCACCAGCCGACCCACGTGGGGGAGAACAGATACGCAGTATTTT. It codes for CATSRPTWGRTDTQYF.

V is TRBV5-5 and J is TRBJ1-2; D is undetermined. The CDR3 contains 13 residues. Germline-derived CDR1 and CDR2 are SGHKS and YYEKEE (reference sequence). Trimming cost V 3 bases and J 2 bases, with 8 bases left between them. Here the CDR3 DNA reads TGTGCCAGCAGCTCCGAGACGAACTATGGCTACACCTTC. This sequence encodes CASSSETNYGYTF.

This chain links TRBV6-5 with TRBJ2-3, with D perhaps matching TRBD1 (6 bases). This CDR3 is built from 13 residues. The germline V gene encodes CDR1 MNHEY and CDR2 SVGAGI. V was pared by 3 bases and J by 4 bases, with 8 bases between. The CDR3 DNA follows: TGTGCCAGCAGTTATCAGGGGCCAGATACGCAGTATTTT. This gives the protein CASSYQGPDTQYF.

The chain uses TRBV9 and TRBJ2-1; 8 bases match TRBD2. From germline, CDR1 is SGDLS and CDR2 YYNGEE. V trimming: 4 bases; J trimming: 7 bases; junction bases outside the gene matches: 16. The CDR3 extends over 17 amino acids. The CDR3 nucleotides read TGTGCCAGCAGCACCACTGGGGTAGCGGGACTGATGAATGAGCAGTTCTTC. Residues: CASSTTGVAGLMNEQFF.

This chain connects TRBV7-2 to TRBJ2-1, with D possibly called TRBD1 or TRBD2 (5 bases each). CDR3 length: 16 residues. Germline V CDR1 and CDR2: SGHTA, FQGNSA. V shed 2 bases and J shed 1 base, with 12 bases lying between them. The CDR3 sequence is CASSLYGAGSYNEQFF. DNA for the CDR3: TGTGCCAGCAGCTTATATGGGGCGGGTTCCTACAATGAGCAGTTCTTC. Using reference TRBV7-2 and TRBJ2-1 for the parts outside the CDR3, the full variable domain is GAGVSQSPSNKVTEKGKDVELRCDPISGHTALYWYRQSLGQGLEFLIYFQGNSAPDKSGLPSDRFSAERTGGSVSTLTIQRTQQEDSAVYLCASSLYGAGSYNEQFFGPGTRLTVL.

V and J are TRBV7-3 and TRBJ2-1, with D perhaps matching TRBD1 (5 bases). V was clipped by 4 bases and J by 6 bases, with 16 bases between them. Per germline, CDR1 SGHTA and CDR2 FQGTGA. The CDR3 totals 15 residues. The CDR3 loop is CASSSRQGWGNEQFF. The CDR3 region has the DNA TGTGCCAGCAGCTCTCGGCAGGGCTGGGGCAATGAGCAGTTCTTC.

The rearrangement links TRBV5-4 to TRBJ2-1, with TRBD2 identical over 7 bases. CDR3 length: 16 amino acids. The junction had 13 bases not matched to a gene; V was cut back by 2 bases and J by 8 bases. Germline CDR1 is SGHNT and CDR2 is YYREEE (reference sequence). CDR3 nucleotide sequence: TGTGCCAGCAGCTTACGAAGACTAGCAAAGTCGCATGAGCAGTTCTTC. Its protein is CASSLRRLAKSHEQFF.

V and J are TRBV7-3 and TRBJ2-3, with 11 bases fitting TRBD2. Germline values: CDR1 SGHTA, CDR2 FQGTGA. The CDR3 runs 17 residues. Trimming removed 5 bases from V and 3 bases from J; junction bases left unmatched: 10. Here the CDR3 reads CASSPNTIAGGTDTQYF. The CDR3 nucleotides are TGTGCCAGCAGCCCAAACACGATAGCGGGAGGGACAGATACGCAGTATTTT.

J is TRBJ2-2 and V is TRBV5-1, with D possibly being TRBD1 (5 bases). This CDR3 contains 16 residues. Germline V gene data show CDR1 as SGHRS and CDR2 as YFSETQ. V was cut by 0 bases and J by 3 bases, with 12 bases left in between. The CDR3 sequence is CASSLVLGPDTGELFF. CDR3 coding DNA: TGCGCCAGCAGCTTGGTTTTGGGGCCGGACACCGGGGAGCTGTTTTTT.

The genes are TRBV18 and TRBJ2-7; no firm D call. The V end lost 7 bases, the J end lost 0 bases, and 10 bases lay between the germline ends. The CDR3 loop spans 13 amino acids. Germline V gene lookup returns CDR1 KGHSH and CDR2 LQKENI. CDR3 DNA sequence: TGTGCCAGCTTCCGACCGGGCTCCTACGAGCAGTACTTC. This gives the protein CASFRPGSYEQYF.

As to this clone: This same CDR3 is encoded by further DNA sequences in the sample. The V and J genes are TRBV6-5 and TRBJ1-1; D gene unclear. The CDR3 has 14 residues. CDR1 is MNHEY and CDR2 is SVGAGI in the germline V gene. V gave up 2 bases and J gave up 1 base, with 8 bases separating them. The CDR3 DNA is TGTGCCAGCAGTTACGTAGGTGAGAACACTGAAGCTTTCTTT. Its translation is CASSYVGENTEAFF.

This clone was found once. V and J are TRBV2 and TRBJ2-3; 10 nucleotides agree with TRBD2. The germline V gene encodes CDR1 SNHLY and CDR2 FYNNEI. The CDR3 sequence is 16 residues long. The J segment lost 3 bases and the V segment lost 6 bases, leaving 9 bases of the junction unmatched. This CDR3 is CASRPLAGYRTDTQYF. The CDR3 nucleotides read TGTGCCAGCAGACCACTAGCGGGATACCGAACAGATACGCAGTATTTT.

This chain links TRBV7-9 with TRBJ1-2; 7 nucleotides match TRBD1. Germline CDR1 is SEHNR and CDR2 is FQNEAQ (reference sequence). This CDR3 contains 17 residues. J gave up 3 bases and V 2 bases, and 12 bases lay outside the gene matches. For the CDR3, the DNA is TGTGCCAGCAGCTTACCACCCAGACAGGGTTCGGACTATGGCTACACCTTC. As protein: CASSLPPRQGSDYGYTF.

The genes are TRBV21-1 and TRBJ2-5; TRBD1, the table's D call, was not compared with the DNA. TRBV21-1 is a documented pseudogene. The length of the CDR3 is 14 residues. The DNA for the CDR3 is TGTGCCAGCAGGGCAGGCACAGGACAAGAGACCCAGTACTTC. It encodes CASRAGTGQETQYF.

The V call is TRBV2, the J call TRBJ2-5; D possibly corresponds to TRBD1 (6 bases). V dropped 7 bases and J dropped 2 bases, with 11 bases sitting between them. Per germline, CDR1 SNHLY and CDR2 FYNNEI. The CDR3 has 13 amino acids. Written as DNA, the CDR3 is TGTGCCAGCAAAGGACAGCCACAAGAGACCCAGTACTTC. Protein: CASKGQPQETQYF.

The table lists this clone with a count of one. This chain links TRBV6-6 with TRBJ1-6; possible D gene TRBD1, 6 bases. Germline CDR1 and CDR2: MNHNY and SVGAGI (reference sequence). This CDR3 is built from 13 residues. Trimming shortened V by 6 bases and J by 12 bases, and 15 bases separated the two germline ends. CDR3 nucleotides: TGTGCCAGCAGGATGGACAGAATTCAACCCCTCCACTTT. It yields the protein CASRMDRIQPLHF.

V is TRBV5-1 and J is TRBJ2-3, with D unclear. The CDR3 totals 15 residues. Trimming took off 5 bases at V and 0 bases at J, with 13 bases between the two ends. Germline CDR1 and CDR2: SGHRS and YFSETQ. DNA of the CDR3: TGCGCCAGCAGGGTAGAGCTACCTAGCACAGATACGCAGTATTTT. It is translated as CASRVELPSTDTQYF. Full variable domain (missing parts from reference TRBV5-1 and TRBJ2-3): KAGVTQTPRYLIKTRGQQVTLSCSPISGHRSVSWYQQTPGQGLQFLFEYFSETQRNKGNFPGRFSGRQFSNSRSEMNVSTLELGDSALYLCASRVELPSTDTQYFGPGTRLTVL.

The chain joins TRBV7-9 to TRBJ1-2; D is perhaps TRBD1 (6 bases). CDR3 size: 15 residues. The germline CDR1 and CDR2 sequences are SEHNR and FQNEAQ (reference sequence). V was shortened by 0 bases and J by 5 bases, with 13 bases between the two germline ends. The CDR3 loop reads CASSLAGGTSYGYTF. In nucleotides, the CDR3 is TGTGCCAGCAGCTTAGCTGGCGGGACAAGTTATGGCTACACCTTC.

V is TRBV6-5 and J is TRBJ2-5; D is uncertain. The length of the CDR3 is 12 residues. Trimming took 8 bases from V and 4 from J, leaving 11 bases between them. CDR1 and CDR2 (germline): MNHEY, SVGAGI. The CDR3 spells CASRGFGETQYF. The CDR3, as DNA: TGTGCCAGCCGAGGTTTTGGAGAGACCCAGTACTTC.

V and J are TRBV6-1 and TRBJ2-2; 9 bases map to TRBD2. V lost 4 bases, J lost 6 bases, and 9 bases stayed unmatched. Germline CDR1 reads MNHNS; CDR2 reads SASEGT. The CDR3 has 16 amino acids. The CDR3 loop is CASSVRGGRAPGELFF. The CDR3 coding sequence is TGTGCCAGCAGTGTCAGGGGCGGGAGGGCCCCCGGGGAGCTGTTTTTT.

The rearrangement joins TRBV9 to TRBJ2-7; 8 positions agree with TRBD2. Germline V CDR1 and CDR2: SGDLS, YYNGEE. V dropped 1 base and J dropped 1; count of bases not matched to a gene: 7. The CDR3 length is 16 residues. The CDR3 loop reads CASSVTGGLGSYEQYF. CDR3 coding DNA: TGTGCCAGCAGCGTAACCGGGGGACTAGGGTCCTACGAGCAGTACTTC.